These 17 T cell receptor beta chains came from one sample sequenced in a study of identifying expanded T cells in peripheral blood. Produced via immunoSEQ multiplex PCR; TCRdb's table is partial and in-frame only. The table shows 95,000 to 100,000 clones, with approximately 88% occurring only once. Input material: blood. Receptors were obtained from a person aged 18 to 75 in good health.

The J gene is TRBJ1-3, the V gene TRBV5-4; unclear D gene. Looked up from germline, CDR1 is SGHNT and CDR2 is YYREEE (reference sequence). The CDR3 covers 13 residues. The V and J ends lost 2 bases and 2 bases respectively, with 5 bases between them. CDR3 nucleotide sequence: TGTGCCAGCAGCTTTCAGGCTGGAAACACCATATATTTT. Its translation is CASSFQAGNTIYF. The full variable domain, with the rest looked up from reference TRBV5-4 and TRBJ1-3, is ETGVTQSPTHLIKTRGQQVTLRCSSQSGHNTVSWYQQALGQGPQFIFQYYREEENGRGNFPPRFSGLQFPNYSSELNVNALELDDSALYLCASSFQAGNTIYFGEGSWLTVV.

The rearrangement joins TRBV25-1 to TRBJ2-3; TRBD1 or TRBD2 may be the D gene (6 bases each). CDR1 MGHDK and CDR2 SYGVNS come from the germline V gene. Trimming left V 4 bases short and J 5 bases short, with 22 bases between. This CDR3 comprises 17 residues. CDR3: CASSAHTTGAGGDTQYF. The CDR3 nucleotides read TGTGCCAGCAGTGCACACACCACGGGGGCCGGGGGAGATACGCAGTATTTT. Full variable domain (rest looked up from reference TRBV25-1 and TRBJ2-3): EADIYQTPRYLVIGTGKKITLECSQTMGHDKMYWYQQDPGMELHLIHYSYGVNSTEKGDLSSESTVSRIRTEHFPLTLESARPSHTSQYLCASSAHTTGAGGDTQYFGPGTRLTVL.

This clone was picked up one time. This chain uses TRBV6-5 with TRBJ1-4, with D perhaps matching TRBD1 (6 bases). Germline V gene sequence: CDR1 MNHEY, CDR2 SVGAGI. CDR3 size: 16 residues. V shed 0 bases and J shed 7 bases, with 15 bases lying between them. The CDR3 DNA follows: TGTGCCAGCAGTTACTCGTTAATGGGGGGCCGTGAAAAACTGTTTTTT. Residues: CASSYSLMGGREKLFF.

This rearrangement joins TRBV10-3 to TRBJ2-3; 14 positions match TRBD2. Germline V gene sequence: CDR1 ENHRY, CDR2 SYGVKD. The CDR3 spans 15 residues. V dropped 6 bases and J dropped 4; count of bases not matched to a gene: 3. For the CDR3, the DNA is TGTGCCATCAGCCCGACTAGCGGGGGGGCAGATACGCAGTATTTT. Its protein is CAISPTSGGADTQYF.

The chain has TRBV21-1 and TRBJ2-7. TRBV21-1 is a pseudogene segment. This CDR3 has 22 amino acids. The CDR3 is CASSKPCGEGNFSRGRFYEQYF. CDR3 coding DNA: TGTGCCAGCAGCAAACCATGCGGCGAGGGAAACTTCAGCCGGGGGCGATTCTACGAGCAGTACTTC.

V gene TRBV2 combines with J gene TRBJ1-3, with D perhaps matching TRBD1 (5 bases). The CDR3 spans 13 residues. Trimming stripped 3 bases from V and 8 bases from J, with 11 bases between. Germline-derived CDR1 and CDR2 are SNHLY and FYNNEI. Written as DNA, the CDR3 is TGTGCCAGCAGTGACAGCGGGACTTACACCATATATTTT. Translating gives CASSDSGTYTIYF. The full variable domain, its missing parts supplied by reference TRBV2 and TRBJ1-3, is EPEVTQTPSHQVTQMGQEVILRCVPISNHLYFYWYRQILGQKVEFLVSFYNNEISEKSEIFDDQFSVERPDGSNFTLKIRSTKLEDSAMYFCASSDSGTYTIYFGEGSWLTVV.

This chain's CDR3 is CASSPRPRSSPRGTEAFF. CDR3 sequence (DNA): TGTGCCAGTAGTCCTCGACCGAGGTCAAGCCCGAGGGGCACTGAAGCTTTCTTT. This sequence joins TRBV19 and TRBJ1-1; D may be TRBD1 (5 bases). Trimming left V 5 bases short and J 4 bases short, with 26 bases between. Germline V lookup: CDR1 LNHDA, CDR2 SQIVND (reference sequence). The CDR3 runs to 18 residues.

The V and J genes are TRBV18 and TRBJ2-2, with D maybe TRBD2 (6 bases). CDR1 is KGHSH and CDR2 is LQKENI in the germline V gene. The CDR3 length is 16 residues. Trimming took 3 bases from V and 0 from J, leaving 11 bases between them. CDR3 sequence (DNA): TGTGCCAGCTCACCGTGGGGGGAAACGAACACCGGGGAGCTGTTTTTT. Its translation: CASSPWGETNTGELFF.

This chain uses TRBV28 with TRBJ2-2; 7 positions agree with TRBD2. J was trimmed by 0 bases and V by 10 bases; bases with no gene match: 5. The germline gives CDR1 MDHEN, CDR2 SYDVKM. The CDR3 has 14 residues. In DNA, the CDR3 is TGTGCCACCGAGCGGGGAGCGAACACCGGGGAGCTGTTTTTT. Its protein product is CATERGANTGELFF.

This rearrangement joins TRBV19 to TRBJ2-6; D gene ambiguous. Germline values: CDR1 LNHDA, CDR2 SQIVND (reference sequence). Between the trimmed V and J ends, which lost 4 bases and 2 bases, there was a span of 12 bases. The CDR3 is made up of 16 amino acids. The CDR3 region is CASSKLLGAGANVLTF. The CDR3 DNA reads TGTGCCAGTAGTAAGCTACTTGGGGCTGGGGCCAACGTCCTGACTTTC.

The rearrangement uses TRBV14 and TRBJ2-1; no reliable D call. V was shortened by 4 bases and J by 8 bases, with 6 bases between the two germline ends. Germline CDR1 is SGHDN and CDR2 is FVKESK. The CDR3 contains 11 residues. DNA for the CDR3: TGTGCCAGCAGCCTGGGTCATGAGCAGTTCTTC. Protein: CASSLGHEQFF.

A single count supports this clone. The genes are TRBV5-1 and TRBJ2-2, with 9 positions matching TRBD1. The CDR3 length is 17 residues. V gave up 4 bases and J gave up 5 bases; unmatched junction bases: 12. Germline V gene data show CDR1 as SGHRS and CDR2 as YFSETQ. The DNA of the CDR3 is TGCGCCAGCAGCCTTAGTCCGGACAGGGGCGGTACCGGGGAGCTGTTTTTT. It encodes CASSLSPDRGGTGELFF.

V usage is TRBV10-1 and J usage is TRBJ2-1; D may correspond to TRBD1 or TRBD2 (5 bases each). With 2 bases removed from V and 10 bases from J, the gap between germline ends came to 15 bases. This CDR3 region has 14 residues. CDR1 and CDR2 (germline): WNHNN, SYGVQD (reference sequence). The CDR3 nucleotides are TGCGCCAGCAGTGAGCTTGAGGGGCGCGGGGAGCAGTTCTTC. This codes for CASSELEGRGEQFF.

The J gene is TRBJ2-5, the V gene TRBV4-1; the match to TRBD2 covers 7 bases. Germline CDR1 MGHRA, CDR2 YSYEKL. The V gene end was trimmed by 2 bases and the J gene end by 5 bases; junction bases not matched to a gene: 5. The CDR3 has 14 amino acids. Here the CDR3 reads CASSQLSGGETQYF. The CDR3 region has the DNA TGCGCCAGCAGCCAACTGTCGGGGGGTGAGACCCAGTACTTC.

This chain uses TRBV2 with TRBJ2-3; D is uncertain. The germline V gene has CDR1 SNHLY and CDR2 FYNNEI. The CDR3 contains 15 residues. Trimming stripped 3 bases from V and 0 bases from J, with 10 bases between. The DNA for the CDR3 is TGTGCCAGCAGTGAGTCTCTCACTAGCACAGATACGCAGTATTTT. Encoded protein: CASSESLTSTDTQYF.

The chain recombines TRBV5-1 with TRBJ2-4; 10 bases agree with TRBD2. Germline V gives CDR1 SGHRS, CDR2 YFSETQ. The CDR3 consists of 15 residues. Trimming took 1 base from V and 7 from J; bases not matched to a gene: 5. The CDR3 loop is CASSLTSGTGNIQYF. CDR3 bases: TGCGCCAGCAGCTTGACTAGCGGGACTGGGAACATTCAGTACTTC.

This clone showed up just a few times. The V and J genes are TRBV7-7 and TRBJ1-6; D call uncertain. The germline V gene encodes CDR1 SSHAT and CDR2 FNYEAQ (reference sequence). The CDR3 has 10 residues. The V end was cut by 4 bases, the J end by 16 bases, with 8 bases between. For the CDR3, the DNA is TGTGCCAGCAGCTGCGAGGCTCTCCACTTT. Translating gives CASSCEALHF.